The rows below give T cell receptor beta chains drawn from one sample of a study of blood T cells in healthy people across ages. TCRdb used MiXCR to reprocess the 5' RACE reads, holding one entry per CDR3 protein. The table lists around 800,000 distinct CDR3 sequences, 62% of them singletons. The source material was blood. The receptor set was obtained from a man aged 30 to 45 in good health. Both conserved end residues are part of each CDR3. Size is omitted from some rows. Given values are once, few, many or a class for expanded clones.

size: .
J: TRBJ2-1
V: TRBV28
CDR3: CASSSLAGGRSEQFF

size: once
J: TRBJ1-4
V: TRBV3-1
CDR3: CASSPREGFGEKLFF

size: .
J: TRBJ2-3
V: TRBV28
CDR3: CASSLGTGAFSTLTQYF

size: .
J: TRBJ2-3
V: TRBV7-2
CDR3: CASSLARLAGGPAPADTQYF

size: .
J: .
V: TRBV7-2
CDR3: CASSLVTESGTQYF

size: .
J: .
V: TRBV4-3
CDR3: CASIQDYRVGETQYF

size: .
J: TRBJ2-5
V: TRBV29-1
CDR3: CSVMGRELETQYF

size: .
J: .
V: TRBV7-2
CDR3: CASSPLVSVETQYF

size: few
J: TRBJ2-7
V: TRBV28
CDR3: CASSLRREQQYF

size: .
J: TRBJ2-1
V: TRBV6-6
CDR3: CASSWGEFGNYNEQFF

size: .
J: TRBJ2-1
V: TRBV9
CDR3: CASSGRAGGPNEQFF

size: .
J: TRBJ2-5
V: TRBV5-6
CDR3: CASSFRGGKETQYF

size: .
J: TRBJ2-1
V: TRBV2
CDR3: CASSRGYSYNEQFF

size: few
J: TRBJ2-6
V: TRBV20-1
CDR3: CSARLAGGHSGANVLTF

size: .
J: TRBJ2-6
V: TRBV9
CDR3: CASSDPSRGSGANVLTF

size: .
J: TRBJ2-3
V: TRBV4-3
CDR3: CASGDSRVTDTQYF

size: .
J: TRBJ1-6
V: TRBV6-5
CDR3: CASSYEGEQATPLHF

size: few
J: TRBJ1-4
V: TRBV30
CDR3: CAWSATGWDEKLFF

size: .
J: TRBJ1-3
V: TRBV20-1
CDR3: CSARLSYRESGNTIYF

size: .
J: TRBJ2-3
V: TRBV2
CDR3: CASSKGTVGTDTQYF

size: few
J: TRBJ1-1
V: TRBV29-1
CDR3: CSVRSTEAFF

size: many
J: TRBJ2-2
V: TRBV4-2
CDR3: CASSRGERSRGELFF

size: few
J: TRBJ1-5
V: TRBV6-5
CDR3: CASSYSRYSNQPQHF

size: once
J: TRBJ2-7
V: TRBV6-2/TRBV6-3
CDR3: CASKKATYEQYF

size: .
J: TRBJ1-2
V: TRBV20-1
CDR3: CSVPLQQGVYGYTF

size: .
J: TRBJ2-5
V: TRBV11-2
CDR3: CASSFSKGEQYF

size: .
J: TRBJ2-4
V: TRBV12-3/TRBV12-4
CDR3: CASSPTELGNIQYF

size: .
J: TRBJ2-1
V: TRBV4-2
CDR3: CASSQDRGQSGETQFF

size: .
J: .
V: TRBV6-2/TRBV6-3
CDR3: CASSYLSDRALDIQYF

size: .
J: TRBJ2-7
V: TRBV20-1
CDR3: CSGSVGSYEQYF

size: .
J: TRBJ2-5
V: TRBV10-3
CDR3: CAISDLGTSGDYNEQYF

size: .
J: TRBJ2-5
V: TRBV11-1
CDR3: CASSIREVGGTETQYF

size: .
J: TRBJ2-7
V: TRBV4-2
CDR3: CASSLIAPVDPSSYEQYF

size: .
J: TRBJ2-2
V: TRBV11-2
CDR3: CASNYRPGELFF

size: .
J: TRBJ1-2
V: TRBV4-3
CDR3: CASSQAQVKGTGGYTF

size: few
J: TRBJ2-1
V: TRBV9
CDR3: CASCAGVVNEQFF

size: .
J: TRBJ2-1
V: TRBV5-1
CDR3: CASRDLGEQFF

size: .
J: TRBJ2-1
V: TRBV7-2
CDR3: CASSLFINEQFF

size: .
J: TRBJ2-7
V: TRBV12-5
CDR3: CASGLDNWSQYF

size: .
J: TRBJ2-7
V: TRBV5-1
CDR3: CASSLGPRAEDEQYF

size: .
J: TRBJ2-5
V: TRBV2
CDR3: CASIVFRGQETQYF

size: .
J: TRBJ2-1
V: TRBV7-2
CDR3: CASSRSGGLYNEQFF

size: many
J: TRBJ2-7
V: TRBV20-1
CDR3: CSARTAGGPRGIDEQYF

size: .
J: TRBJ2-1
V: TRBV28
CDR3: CASTRVDHGGNEQFF

size: .
J: TRBJ2-2
V: TRBV7-2
CDR3: CASSLSLTGELFF

size: .
J: TRBJ2-1
V: TRBV6-1
CDR3: CASSEPREQFF